The rows below give T cell receptor beta chains drawn from one sample of a study of blood T cell repertoires in COVID-19. Assay: immunoSEQ multiplex PCR; the TCRdb copy retains only in-frame clones and omits some. In the table there are tens of thousands of clones, approximately 86% of which are singletons. Sequenced material: peripheral blood. These receptors originate from a man aged 45-60 years with acute or convalescent COVID-19. CDR3s include the opening cysteine and the closing phenylalanine or tryptophan. D genes are given only for firm matches. Clone sizes are given selectively: once, few, many, or a class where the clone is expanded.

clone_size,j_call,v_call,d_call,cdr3_nt,cdr3_aa
NA,TRBJ2-7,TRBV12-3/TRBV12-4,NA,TGTGCCAGCAGTACCGGAGGGTCCTACGAGCAGTACTTC,CASSTGGSYEQYF
NA,TRBJ2-5,TRBV2,TRBD1,TGTGCCAGCAGTGAGGCGGGACAGGGTTCGCAAGAGACCCAGTACTTC,CASSEAGQGSQETQYF
NA,TRBJ1-1,TRBV29-1,TRBD1,TGCAGCGTCCCCGCGGGACAGGGGAACACTGAAGCTTTCTTT,CSVPAGQGNTEAFF
NA,TRBJ2-7,TRBV7-9,NA,TGTGCCAGCAGCCCATCTGGGACTCCTTACGAGCAGTACTTC,CASSPSGTPYEQYF
NA,TRBJ2-7,TRBV25-1,TRBD1,TGTGCCAGCAGTGTTGCCGGGGCAGGGGGCTTATACGAGCAGTACTTC,CASSVAGAGGLYEQYF
few,TRBJ2-1,TRBV12-3/TRBV12-4,NA,TGTGCCAGCAGTTTTAAGGGAGTCTATGAGCAGTTCTTC,CASSFKGVYEQFF
NA,TRBJ2-5,TRBV6-2/TRBV6-3,NA,TGTGCCAGCAGTTACTTTCGGTTCCGGGAGACCCAGTACTTC,CASSYFRFRETQYF
NA,TRBJ1-5,TRBV28,TRBD1,TGTGCCACCGAATTGTCCGGGACAGGTCTACGGAGCAATCAGCCCCAGCATTTT,CATELSGTGLRSNQPQHF
once,TRBJ1-1,TRBV6-4,NA,TGTGCCAGCAGTGCCCAGGGTAACACTGAAGCTTTCTTT,CASSAQGNTEAFF
NA,TRBJ2-5,TRBV6-2/TRBV6-3,TRBD1,TGTGCCAGCAGTCGTGACAGGGAAGAGACCCAGTACTTC,CASSRDREETQYF
NA,TRBJ2-1,TRBV2,TRBD2,TGTGCCAGCCGGCGCGGGGGTGAGCAGTTCTTC,CASRRGGEQFF
NA,TRBJ2-1,TRBV9,NA,TGTGCCAGCAGCGTAGGGTGGAGTTCCTACAATGAGCAGTTCTTC,CASSVGWSSYNEQFF
NA,TRBJ2-2,TRBV5-1,NA,TGCGCCAGCAGCTTGGCAGGGATTGGTGCCGGGGAGCTGTTTTTT,CASSLAGIGAGELFF
NA,TRBJ2-5,TRBV7-2,TRBD2,TGTGCCAGCAGCTCTCGAGGGGGACTAGCGACACAAGAGACCCAGTACTTC,CASSSRGGLATQETQYF
once,TRBJ2-4,TRBV19,NA,TGTGCCAGTAGTATTGACCGGGGACATGTAAAAAACATTCAGTACTTC,CASSIDRGHVKNIQYF
NA,TRBJ2-2,TRBV12-3/TRBV12-4,NA,TGTGCCAGCGCGCCGGACACCGGGGAGCTGTTTTTT,CASAPDTGELFF
NA,TRBJ2-5,TRBV7-8,TRBD1,TGTGCCAGCAGCCCGGGGACAGGCCAAGAGACCCAGTACTTC,CASSPGTGQETQYF
NA,TRBJ1-1,TRBV19,NA,TGTGCCAGTAGTATAAGCAACACTGAAGCTTTCTTT,CASSISNTEAFF
NA,TRBJ1-4,TRBV6-5,NA,TGTGCCACTAACAGGCAGGCGGGGGAAAAACTGTTTTTT,CATNRQAGEKLFF
NA,TRBJ1-2,TRBV13,TRBD1,TGTGCCAGCAGCTTAAGAGGGGGGACAGGCGGCTATGGCTACACCTTC,CASSLRGGTGGYGYTF
NA,TRBJ1-1,TRBV28,TRBD1,TGTGCCAGCAACCCGGGACAGGGAAAATTCGGGAACACTGAAGCTTTCTTT,CASNPGQGKFGNTEAFF
NA,TRBJ2-5,TRBV7-8,TRBD2,TGTGCCAGCAGCCGGATAGCGGGAGAGACCCAGTACTTC,CASSRIAGETQYF
few,TRBJ2-1,TRBV7-8,NA,TGTGCCAGCAGCTTAGCGGGAGCCTCTACCTACAATGAGCAGTTCTTC,CASSLAGASTYNEQFF
NA,TRBJ1-3,TRBV4-3,TRBD1,TGCGCCAGCAGCCAAGATTTGGACAGGGAAGGAAACACCATATATTTT,CASSQDLDREGNTIYF
NA,TRBJ2-7,TRBV27,TRBD1,TGTGCCAGCAGTATACTACAGGGGGAGATAATCCACGAGCAGTACTTC,CASSILQGEIIHEQYF
NA,TRBJ2-5,TRBV6-2/TRBV6-3,TRBD1,TGTGCCAGCAGCCGCCCCCAAGGGGGCCTGGTAGGGGAGACCCAGTACTTC,CASSRPQGGLVGETQYF
NA,TRBJ2-7,TRBV15,TRBD2,TGTGCCACCAGCAGAGATCGGGTTAGCGGGGGGGAGCAGTACTTC,CATSRDRVSGGEQYF
NA,TRBJ2-5,TRBV25-1,TRBD1,TGTGCCAGCAGGTCTCCGGGACAGGGGGCGAAGACCCAGTACTTC,CASRSPGQGAKTQYF
NA,TRBJ2-5,TRBV28,TRBD2,TGTGCCAGCAGTAAGCCGGGACTAGCGGAGGGGACCCAGTACTTC,CASSKPGLAEGTQYF
once,TRBJ2-5,TRBV29-1,NA,TGCAGCGTTGTGGGGGGTTTGGGCGAGACCCAGTACTTC,CSVVGGLGETQYF
few,TRBJ2-1,TRBV7-9,TRBD1,TGTGCCAGCAGCTTAGGGACAGGGAGTGAGCAGTTCTTC,CASSLGTGSEQFF
NA,TRBJ2-1,TRBV4-1,TRBD2,TGCGCCAGCAGCCGAGCCCCTAGCGGGGCCTTGTACAATGAGCAGTTCTTC,CASSRAPSGALYNEQFF
NA,TRBJ2-7,TRBV29-1,TRBD1,TGCAGCGCACGCCCCCGGGACAGGCCTTCCGAGCAGTACTTC,CSARPRDRPSEQYF
NA,TRBJ2-1,TRBV20-1,TRBD1,TGCAGTGCTAGTTCCCGGGACAGTCCTTACAATGAGCAGTTCTTC,CSASSRDSPYNEQFF
NA,TRBJ1-5,TRBV7-2,NA,TGTGCCAGCAGCCCCGGAGGGCAGCTTAATCAGCCCCAGCATTTT,CASSPGGQLNQPQHF
NA,TRBJ2-5,TRBV10-3,NA,TGTGCCATCGGTCTTACGGGGAACCAAGAGACCCAGTACTTC,CAIGLTGNQETQYF
NA,TRBJ1-5,TRBV4-1,TRBD1,TGCGCCAGCAGCCACCGACAGGGTGACCAGCCCCAGCATTTT,CASSHRQGDQPQHF
NA,TRBJ2-1,TRBV3-1/TRBV3-2,NA,TGTGCCAGCACCCAGGAGGGGGCATATTTGAATGAGCAGTTCTTC,CASTQEGAYLNEQFF
NA,TRBJ2-1,TRBV24-1,TRBD1,TGTGCCACCCGTGAAACGGACAGGGACTCTGAGCAGTTCTTC,CATRETDRDSEQFF
NA,TRBJ2-2,TRBV7-9,TRBD1,TGTGCCAGCAGCGTAGGGACAGGGAGCACCGGGGAGCTGTTTTTT,CASSVGTGSTGELFF
NA,TRBJ2-2,TRBV24-1,TRBD2,TGTGCCACCAGTGACCCCGGACTAGCGGGACGGCTTAACACCGGGGAGCTGTTTTTT,CATSDPGLAGRLNTGELFF
NA,TRBJ2-3,TRBV9,NA,TGTGCCAGCAGCGTTGGGGCTACCTTCACAGATACGCAGTATTTT,CASSVGATFTDTQYF
NA,TRBJ2-5,TRBV7-2,NA,TGTGCCAGCAGCGTAAACACAGGTTTAGAGACCCAGTACTTC,CASSVNTGLETQYF
NA,TRBJ1-2,TRBV7-2,TRBD1,TGTGCCAGCAGTCAAGACAGGGCCTTTAACTATGGCTACACCTTC,CASSQDRAFNYGYTF
NA,TRBJ1-1,TRBV28,TRBD1,TGTGCCAGCAGTTATCCGGGACAGGGACCCACTGAAGCTTTCTTT,CASSYPGQGPTEAFF
NA,TRBJ2-1,TRBV19,TRBD2,TGTGCCAGTAGTAGGCCGGGACTAGCGTTTGGACGATTCCATGAGCAGTTCTTC,CASSRPGLAFGRFHEQFF